Ten or more counts support the clone carrying this T cell receptor beta chain. With 1 base clipped from V and 5 bases from J, the junction kept 13 bases outside the gene matches. The germline V gene has CDR1 LGHNA and CDR2 YNFKEQ. The CDR3 is made up of 17 amino acids. The sample comes from a study of T cells after yellow fever vaccination. TCRdb recomputed calls from the 5' RACE reads with MiXCR, one row per CDR3 protein. The table lists 500,000 to 650,000 distinct CDR3 sequences, 17% of them singletons. This TCR derives from a man aged 18 to 30 who received the YFV17D yellow fever vaccine. The sample here was PBMCs, taken 5 days after the first yellow fever vaccination. The chain uses TRBV4-2 and TRBJ2-5, with 7 bases aligning to TRBD1. For the CDR3, the DNA is TGTGCCAGCAGCCAAGTGGGGGACAGCTCTTCAAGGGAGACCCAGTACTTC. Its protein product is CASSQVGDSSSRETQYF.